This passage covers 29 T cell receptor beta chains from one sample sequenced in a study of response to subunit inactivated influenza vaccine. Via MiXCR, TCRdb re-called the RT-PCR reads, giving one row per CDR3 protein. Altogether just under 550,000 distinct CDR3 sequences are present, approximately 20% being singletons, with the ten largest covering roughly 2.8%. These data also formed part of another study, on T cells expressing NK-cell markers. That paper states: 5'RACE template switching with UMIs generated TCR beta cDNA.

The sample here was CD4+ T cells sorted from PBMCs, taken roughly 13 days after vaccination. All receptors come from a man aged 45-60 years who received an inactivated influenza vaccine.

This clonotype was found a few times. The genes are TRBV28 and TRBJ1-1; D is unresolved. CDR1 and CDR2 from the germline V gene are MDHEN and SYDVKM. This CDR3 has 11 residues. V was shortened by 2 bases and J by 7 bases, with 5 bases between the two germline ends. In nucleotides, the CDR3 is TGTGCCAGCAGTTTAATTAATGAAGCTTTCTTT. Translating it yields CASSLINEAFF.

There are many counts of this clonotype. The gene calls are TRBV6-2 or TRBV6-3 and TRBJ2-1; TRBD1 agrees at 7 bases. V lost 5 bases and J lost 6; bases outside the gene matches: 4. This CDR3 is 13 amino acids long. Germline V lookup: CDR1 MNHEY, CDR2 SVGEGT. CDR3 loop: CASSRRQGNEQFF. CDR3 sequence (DNA): TGTGCCAGCAGTCGGAGACAGGGCAATGAGCAGTTCTTC.

The chain carries TRBV29-1 and TRBJ2-7; no firm D call. The CDR3 extends over 14 amino acids. Germline assignment: CDR1 SQVTM and CDR2 ANQGSEA. Trimming pared 7 bases from V and 6 bases from J, leaving 22 bases between. DNA for the CDR3: TGCAGCGGGGGAAAGAGGCTAGGGTCCGGCGAGCAGTACTTC. Its protein product is CSGGKRLGSGEQYF.

This clonotype was found a few times. The chain employs TRBV10-3 and TRBJ2-3; 8 positions match TRBD2. Germline-derived CDR1 and CDR2 are ENHRY and SYGVKD. V lost 2 bases, J lost 3 bases, and 10 bases stayed unmatched. This CDR3 region has 17 residues. CDR3 nucleotide sequence: TGTGCCATCAGTGAGCCTTTAGCGGGAAGGTGGACAGATACGCAGTATTTT. It codes for CAISEPLAGRWTDTQYF.

This clonotype was recorded many times. The chain couples TRBV20-1 to TRBJ2-6, with D uncertain. CDR1 and CDR2 from the germline V gene are DFQATT and SNEGSKA (reference sequence). The CDR3 contains 15 residues. Trimming took off 3 bases at V and 1 base at J, with 10 bases between the two ends. CDR3 amino acids: CSASCVESGANVLTF. The CDR3 coding sequence is TGCAGTGCTAGCTGTGTAGAGTCTGGGGCCAACGTCCTGACTTTC.

This clonotype was detected many times. CDR3 nucleotides: TGTGCCAGCGGGTTTCACCGAACTAGCGGGAGGACCGGGGAGCTGTTTTTT. Translating gives CASGFHRTSGRTGELFF. The J gene is TRBJ2-2, the V gene TRBV27; TRBD2 agrees at 12 bases. This CDR3 is built from 17 residues. Germline-derived CDR1 and CDR2 are MNHEY and SMNVEV (reference sequence). After removal of 8 bases from V and 5 bases from J, the junction contained 12 bases not matched to a gene.

This chain uses TRBV27 with TRBJ2-5; the D is unclear. In germline, CDR1 is MNHEY, CDR2 SMNVEV (reference sequence). The CDR3 runs to 13 residues. Trimming removed 6 bases from V and 1 base from J, with 9 bases in between. The DNA of the CDR3 is TGTGCCAGCAGGCGTAGACCCCAAGAGACCCAGTACTTC. Translated, it gives CASRRRPQETQYF.

The chain combines TRBV20-1 with TRBJ1-2; no firm D call. The CDR3 is made up of 13 amino acids. V was clipped by 6 bases and J by 2 bases, with 13 bases between them. The germline CDR1 and CDR2 sequences are DFQATT and SNEGSKA (reference sequence). This CDR3 reads CSARGSLNYGYTF. The DNA of the CDR3 is TGCAGTGCACGAGGGTCCTTGAACTATGGCTACACCTTC.

This chain links TRBV12-3 or TRBV12-4 with TRBJ2-3, with 8 bases identical to TRBD2. With 2 bases clipped from V and 0 bases from J, the junction kept 4 bases outside the gene matches. This CDR3 is built from 16 residues. The CDR3 DNA is TGTGCCAGCAGTTTATCTCCTAGCGGGAGCACAGATACGCAGTATTTT. This encodes CASSLSPSGSTDTQYF.

This clonotype was seen a handful of times. The chain links TRBV10-3 to TRBJ2-1, with TRBD1 identical over 11 bases. V lost 4 bases, J lost 6 bases, and 5 bases stayed unmatched. CDR1 and CDR2 from the germline V gene are ENHRY and SYGVKD. The CDR3 extends over 15 amino acids. Written as DNA, the CDR3 is TGTGCCATCAGTGCGGGGACAGGGGGATTCAATGAGCAGTTCTTC. Amino acids: CAISAGTGGFNEQFF.

V is TRBV20-1 and J is TRBJ2-3, with D possibly being TRBD1 (5 bases). Germline V lookup: CDR1 DFQATT, CDR2 SNEGSKA (reference sequence). The CDR3 loop spans 15 amino acids. V was trimmed by 6 bases and J by 3 bases, leaving 19 bases between them. This CDR3 is CSAGTNQGSTDTQYF. CDR3 bases: TGCAGTGCCGGCACTAATCAGGGATCTACAGATACGCAGTATTTT.

CDR3 in DNA: TGCGCCAGCAGCTTGGTAGGCCGACAGGGGAAGCAGTATTTT. It translates to CASSLVGRQGKQYF. The chain couples TRBV5-1 to TRBJ2-3; 8 bases line up with TRBD1. The germline CDR1 and CDR2 sequences are SGHRS and YFSETQ. With 0 bases clipped from V and 11 bases from J, the junction kept 8 bases outside the gene matches. The CDR3 spans 14 residues.

This chain uses TRBV3-1 with TRBJ2-1; 8 positions agree with TRBD2. The CDR3 spans 17 residues. Per the germline V gene, CDR1 is LGHDT and CDR2 is YNNKEL (reference sequence). Losses at the gene ends were 1 base for V and 4 bases for J; bases not matched to a gene: 9. The CDR3 nucleotides read TGTGCCAGCAGCCAAGGGGCTAGCGGGCAGGGGTACAATGAGCAGTTCTTC. Encoded protein: CASSQGASGQGYNEQFF.

This rearrangement joins TRBV5-1 to TRBJ2-2, with D hard to call. V was trimmed by 6 bases and J by 1 base, leaving 10 bases between them. Germline CDR1 and CDR2: SGHRS and YFSETQ. The CDR3 runs 14 residues. The CDR3 coding sequence is TGCGCCAGCAACTCAGGAGTGAACACCGGGGAGCTGTTTTTT. It translates to CASNSGVNTGELFF. The full variable domain, its missing parts supplied by reference TRBV5-1 and TRBJ2-2, is KAGVTQTPRYLIKTRGQQVTLSCSPISGHRSVSWYQQTPGQGLQFLFEYFSETQRNKGNFPGRFSGRQFSNSRSEMNVSTLELGDSALYLCASNSGVNTGELFFGEGSRLTVL.

The chain uses TRBV10-3 and TRBJ2-7, with 9 bases fitting TRBD2. The CDR3 is 14 residues long. In germline, CDR1 is ENHRY, CDR2 SYGVKD. V shed 8 bases, J shed 3 bases, and the junction held 8 bases outside the gene matches. Here the CDR3 reads CAIAPSGVYYEQYF. Written as DNA, the CDR3 is TGTGCCATCGCGCCTAGCGGGGTTTACTACGAGCAGTACTTC.

V gene TRBV9 combines with J gene TRBJ2-2; D is unclear. Trimming stripped 0 bases from V and 4 bases from J, with 7 bases between. The CDR3 extends over 14 amino acids. CDR1 is SGDLS and CDR2 is YYNGEE in the germline V gene. The CDR3 nucleotides read TGTGCCAGCAGCGTAGTCGGTATCACCGGGGAGCTGTTTTTT. It is translated as CASSVVGITGELFF.

This clonotype has at least ten counts. The rearrangement joins TRBV29-1 to TRBJ1-1; TRBD1 aligns across 9 bases. The CDR3 covers 12 residues. The J segment lost 3 bases and the V segment lost 6 bases, leaving 2 bases of the junction unmatched. Germline V CDR1 and CDR2: SQVTM, ANQGSEA. The CDR3 loop reads CSVGQGYTEAFF. CDR3 in DNA: TGCAGCGTCGGACAGGGGTACACTGAAGCTTTCTTT. The complete variable domain, with remaining parts taken from reference TRBV29-1 and TRBJ1-1, reads SAVISQKPSRDICQRGTSLTIQCQVDSQVTMMFWYRQQPGQSLTLIATANQGSEATYESGFVIDKFPISRPNLTFSTLTVSNMSPEDSSIYLCSVGQGYTEAFFGQGTRLTVV.

This clonotype has just a few counts. The rearrangement joins TRBV29-1 to TRBJ2-1; 10 nucleotides line up with TRBD1. The V and J ends lost 0 bases and 9 bases, in that order; junction bases with no gene match: 5. The CDR3 consists of 14 residues. Germline V gives CDR1 SQVTM, CDR2 ANQGSEA. CDR3 nucleotides: TGCAGCGTTGAAGAGGGACAGGGGTGGGGTGAGCAGTTCTTC. It specifies CSVEEGQGWGEQFF.

This CDR3 is CASSQGLGPYNEQFF. The DNA for the CDR3 is TGCGCCAGCAGCCAAGGATTGGGACCCTACAATGAGCAGTTCTTC. The rearrangement joins TRBV4-3 to TRBJ2-1; D might be TRBD1 or TRBD2, each matching 5 bases. CDR3 length: 15 residues. The germline V gene has CDR1 LGHNA and CDR2 YSLEER. V shed 1 base and J shed 2 bases, with 9 bases lying between them.

This clonotype was counted a few times. The rearrangement uses TRBV12-3 or TRBV12-4 and TRBJ2-1; 8 bases fit TRBD2. There are 15 residues in the CDR3. The J segment lost 5 bases and the V segment lost 1 base, leaving 4 bases of the junction unmatched. The CDR3 nucleotides read TGTGCCAGCAGTTTAGACGGACTAGCCAACAATGAGCAGTTCTTC. Encoded protein: CASSLDGLANNEQFF.

V is TRBV20-1 and J is TRBJ2-5, with D perhaps matching TRBD2 (6 bases). There are 13 residues in the CDR3. Trimming cost V 3 bases and J 5 bases, with 13 bases left between them. Looked up from germline, CDR1 is DFQATT and CDR2 is SNEGSKA (reference sequence). The DNA for the CDR3 is TGCAGTGCTAGCCCCAGGGCGGGGGAGACCCAGTACTTC. Its protein is CSASPRAGETQYF.

The V gene is TRBV5-1, the J gene TRBJ2-3; 8 nucleotides line up with TRBD1. Germline trimming cut 1 base from V and 0 bases from J; bases unmatched to any gene: 4. Germline lookup yields CDR1 SGHRS and CDR2 YFSETQ. The CDR3 is made up of 16 amino acids. CDR3 nucleotides: TGCGCCAGCAGCTTGTGGGGACAGGACAGCACAGATACGCAGTATTTT. This codes for CASSLWGQDSTDTQYF.

The chain carries TRBV2 and TRBJ1-2; no definite D call. V shed 2 bases and J shed 4 bases, with 17 bases lying between them. This CDR3 comprises 16 residues. Germline V gene lookup returns CDR1 SNHLY and CDR2 FYNNEI. The CDR3: CASSERMERGGYGYTF. The CDR3 nucleotides are TGTGCCAGCAGTGAAAGAATGGAACGGGGTGGCTATGGCTACACCTTC.

The genes are TRBV14 and TRBJ1-2; D unclear. Looked up from germline, CDR1 is SGHDN and CDR2 is FVKESK. The V end lost 1 base, the J end lost 3 bases, and 6 bases lay between the germline ends. The CDR3 extends over 13 amino acids. Here the CDR3 reads CASSQGMDYGYTF. CDR3 coding DNA: TGTGCCAGCAGCCAAGGAATGGACTATGGCTACACCTTC.

The chain uses TRBV12-3 or TRBV12-4 and TRBJ2-5; 8 positions match TRBD1. The CDR3 length is 14 residues. V shed 3 bases and J 3 bases; nucleotides not matched to a gene: 3. The chain's CDR3 is CASSFGTGEETQYF. CDR3 bases: TGTGCCAGCAGTTTTGGGACAGGTGAAGAGACCCAGTACTTC.

Here the CDR3 reads CAWSVAGGTYEQYF. CDR3 in DNA: TGTGCCTGGAGTGTAGCGGGGGGTACCTACGAGCAGTACTTC. The V and J genes are TRBV30 and TRBJ2-7, with 9 positions matching TRBD2. V lost 0 bases to trimming and J lost 2 bases; unmatched junction nucleotides: 2. CDR1 is GTSNPN and CDR2 is SVGIG in the germline V gene (reference sequence). The CDR3 totals 14 residues.

This clonotype was counted many times. This sequence joins TRBV12-3 or TRBV12-4 and TRBJ1-2, with a tentative D call TRBD1 (6 bases). This CDR3 region has 15 residues. V lost 6 bases to trimming and J lost 0 bases, with 14 bases between them. DNA for the CDR3: TGTGCCAGCAGCTCCCGGGACACGGCTAACTATGGCTACACCTTC. Its protein product is CASSSRDTANYGYTF.

The chain recombines TRBV20-1 with TRBJ2-3; 10 positions agree with TRBD2. V gave up 5 bases and J gave up 3 bases; unmatched junction bases: 8. The V gene's germline CDR1 is DFQATT and CDR2 SNEGSKA (reference sequence). The CDR3 consists of 15 residues. The CDR3 loop reads CSAGGGGLATDTQYF. The CDR3 DNA reads TGCAGTGCTGGGGGAGGGGGACTAGCGACAGATACGCAGTATTTT.

V gene TRBV4-3 combines with J gene TRBJ2-1; D is uncertain. The length of the CDR3 is 8 residues. Trimming removed 6 bases at V and 9 bases at J, with 0 bases between. The germline gives CDR1 LGHNA, CDR2 YSLEER. The CDR3 sequence: CASSEQFF. The CDR3 DNA sequence: TGCGCCAGCAGTGAGCAGTTCTTC.